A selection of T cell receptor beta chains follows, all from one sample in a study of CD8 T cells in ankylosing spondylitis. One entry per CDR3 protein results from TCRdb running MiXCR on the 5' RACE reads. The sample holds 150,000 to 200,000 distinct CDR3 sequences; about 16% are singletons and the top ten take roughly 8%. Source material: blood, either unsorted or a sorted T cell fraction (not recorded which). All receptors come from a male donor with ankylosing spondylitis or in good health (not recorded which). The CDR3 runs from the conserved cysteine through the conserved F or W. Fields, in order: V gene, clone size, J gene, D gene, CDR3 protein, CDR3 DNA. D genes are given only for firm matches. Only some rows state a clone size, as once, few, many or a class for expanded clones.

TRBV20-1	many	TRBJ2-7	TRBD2	CSATRTSGSWSDEQYF	TGCAGTGCCACCCGGACTAGCGGGAGTTGGTCGGACGAGCAGTACTTC
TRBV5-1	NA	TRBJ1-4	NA	CASSSGSANEKLFF	TGCGCCAGCAGTTCAGGAAGTGCTAATGAAAAACTGTTTTTT
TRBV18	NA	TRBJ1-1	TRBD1	CASSPRGDTEAFF	TGTGCCAGCTCACCCAGGGGGGACACTGAAGCTTTCTTT
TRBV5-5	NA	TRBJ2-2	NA	CASSLVSDRWNTGELFF	TGTGCCAGCAGCTTGGTCTCCGACAGGTGGAACACCGGGGAGCTGTTTTTT
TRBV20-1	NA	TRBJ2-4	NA	CSATSGLPTKNIQYF	TGCAGTGCCACGTCGGGACTCCCAACCAAAAACATTCAGTACTTC
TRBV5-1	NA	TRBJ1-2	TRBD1	CASSLDRGVENYGYTF	TGCGCCAGCAGCTTGGACAGGGGGGTTGAGAACTATGGCTACACCTTC
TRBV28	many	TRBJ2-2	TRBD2	CASTPMAGRDTGELFF	TGTGCCAGCACCCCCATGGCGGGGAGGGACACCGGGGAGCTGTTTTTT
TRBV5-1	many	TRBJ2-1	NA	CASRLQSNEQFF	TGCGCCAGCAGGCTACAGAGCAATGAGCAGTTCTTC
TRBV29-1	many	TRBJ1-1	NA	CSVEYTLSGTNTEAFF	TGCAGCGTTGAATACACGCTGTCAGGGACGAACACTGAAGCTTTCTTT
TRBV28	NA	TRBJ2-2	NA	CASSIGQGIAGELFF	TGTGCCAGCAGCATAGGCCAGGGGATAGCCGGGGAGCTGTTTTTT
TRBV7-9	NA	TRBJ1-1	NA	CASSLELNTETFF	TGTGCCAGCAGTTTAGAGTTGAACACTGAAACTTTCTTT
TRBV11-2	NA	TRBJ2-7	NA	CASSLVSNPSYEQYF	TGTGCCAGCAGCTTAGTGTCCAATCCTTCCTACGAGCAGTACTTC
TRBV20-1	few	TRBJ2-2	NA	CSASRLAGELFF	TGCAGTGCTAGTCGACTAGCCGGGGAGCTGTTTTTT
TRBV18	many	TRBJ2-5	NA	CASSPTAVSGETQYF	TGTGCCAGCTCACCAACGGCTGTGTCTGGGGAGACCCAGTACTTC
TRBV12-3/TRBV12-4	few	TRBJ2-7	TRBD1	CASRETGTGYYEQYF	TGTGCCAGCAGAGAGACCGGGACAGGGTACTACGAGCAGTACTTC
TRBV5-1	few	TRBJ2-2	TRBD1	CASSWGQTTGTGELFF	TGCGCCAGCAGCTGGGGACAGACAACGGGGACCGGGGAGCTGTTTTTT
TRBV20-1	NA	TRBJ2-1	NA	CSASPPPTNEQFF	TGCAGTGCTAGCCCCCCCCCCACAAATGAGCAGTTCTTC
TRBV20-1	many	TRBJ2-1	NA	CSAPPLASYNEQFF	TGCAGTGCTCCGCCGTTAGCTAGCTACAATGAGCAGTTCTTC
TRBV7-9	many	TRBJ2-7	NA	CASSVGGHDEQYF	TGTGCCAGCAGCGTCGGGGGGCACGACGAGCAGTACTTC
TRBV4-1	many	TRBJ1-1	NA	CASSQVEQTMNTEAFF	TGCGCCAGCAGCCAAGTCGAGCAGACGATGAACACTGAAGCTTTCTTT
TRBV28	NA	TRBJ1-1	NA	CASSSAPGIREAFF	TGTGCCAGCAGTTCCGCCCCGGGCATCCGTGAAGCTTTCTTT
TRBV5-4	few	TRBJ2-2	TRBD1	CASSNRDRGFTGELFF	TGTGCCAGCAGCAACCGGGACAGGGGTTTCACCGGGGAGCTGTTTTTT
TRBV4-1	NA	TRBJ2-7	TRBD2	CASSHATAGVAYEQYF	TGCGCCAGCAGCCATGCCACAGCGGGGGTTGCCTACGAGCAGTACTTC
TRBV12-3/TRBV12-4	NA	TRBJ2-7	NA	CAGSISYEQYF	TGTGCCGGCAGTATCAGCTACGAGCAGTACTTC
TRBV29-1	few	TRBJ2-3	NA	CSVDQPGTDTQYF	TGCAGCGTTGACCAGCCCGGCACAGATACGCAGTATTTT
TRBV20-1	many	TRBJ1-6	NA	CSARRTVESSPLHF	TGCAGTGCCAGGAGAACCGTAGAAAGTTCACCCCTCCACTTT
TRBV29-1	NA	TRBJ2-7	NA	CSCSPGRSYEQYF	TGCAGCTGCTCCCCGGGAAGGTCCTACGAGCAGTACTTC
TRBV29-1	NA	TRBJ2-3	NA	CSVDRTRRDTQYF	TGCAGCGTTGATAGGACACGTCGGGATACGCAGTATTTT
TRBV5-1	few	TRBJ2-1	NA	CASSARTYNEQFF	TGCGCCAGCAGCGCGCGAACTTACAATGAGCAGTTCTTC
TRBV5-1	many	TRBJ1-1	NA	CASSEGGSGGNEAFF	TGCGCCAGCAGCGAGGGAGGTTCGGGAGGGAATGAAGCTTTCTTT
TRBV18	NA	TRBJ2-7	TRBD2	CASSPTSAAYEQYF	TGTGCCAGCTCACCGACTAGCGCCGCCTACGAGCAGTACTTC
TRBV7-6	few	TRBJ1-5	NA	CASSEKDRQSQNSNQPQHF	TGTGCCAGCAGCGAAAAAGACAGGCAAAGTCAAAATAGCAATCAGCCCCAGCATTTT
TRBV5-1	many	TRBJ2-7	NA	CASSLGFGNSYEQYF	TGCGCCAGCAGCTTGGGGTTCGGCAACTCCTACGAGCAGTACTTC
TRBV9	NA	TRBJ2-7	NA	CASSPRDHLYEQYF	TGTGCCAGCAGCCCCCGGGACCACCTCTACGAGCAGTACTTC
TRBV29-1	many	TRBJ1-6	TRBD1	CSVATGFNSPLHF	TGCAGCGTCGCGACAGGGTTTAATTCACCCCTCCACTTT
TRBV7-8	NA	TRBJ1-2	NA	CASSTANYGYTF	TGTGCCAGCAGCACCGCGAACTATGGCTACACCTTC
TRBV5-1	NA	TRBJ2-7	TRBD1	CASSLLGQRSYEQYF	TGCGCCAGCAGCTTGCTGGGACAGCGCTCCTACGAGCAGTACTTC
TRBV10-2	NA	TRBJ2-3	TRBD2	CASRASGIADTQYF	TGCGCCAGCAGGGCAAGCGGGATAGCGGATACGCAGTATTTT
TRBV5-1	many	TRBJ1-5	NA	CASSPTGYSNQPQHF	TGCGCCAGCAGCCCGACGGGATATAGCAATCAGCCCCAGCATTTT
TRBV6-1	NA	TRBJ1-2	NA	CASSEGGTVPFSF	TGTGCCAGCAGTGAAGGTGGGACGGTCCCTTTTTCCTTC
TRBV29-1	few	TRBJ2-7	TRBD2	CSVVWREVGYEQYF	TGCAGCGTTGTATGGCGGGAGGTCGGGTACGAGCAGTACTTC
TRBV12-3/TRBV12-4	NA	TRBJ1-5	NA	CASSLGGVSNQPQHF	TGTGCCAGCAGTTTGGGAGGGGTTAGCAATCAGCCCCAGCATTTT
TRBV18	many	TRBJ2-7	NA	CASSRAPYEQYF	TGTGCCAGCTCACGCGCCCCCTACGAGCAGTACTTC
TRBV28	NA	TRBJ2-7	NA	CASSLLAREQYF	TGTGCCAGCAGTTTGTTGGCCCGCGAGCAGTACTTC
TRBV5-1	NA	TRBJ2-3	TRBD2	CASSVIGLAGAGDTQYF	TGCGCCAGCAGCGTCATCGGACTAGCGGGAGCTGGAGATACGCAGTATTTT
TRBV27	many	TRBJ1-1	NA	CASSAPRGEAFF	TGTGCCAGCAGTGCCCCCCGGGGGGAAGCTTTCTTT
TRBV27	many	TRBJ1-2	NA	CASSFGGGSYGYTF	TGTGCCAGCAGTTTTGGGGGGGGCAGCTATGGCTACACCTTC
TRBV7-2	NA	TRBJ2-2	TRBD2	CASSPRTSGTGELFF	TGTGCCAGCAGCCCACGGACTAGCGGCACCGGGGAGCTGTTTTTT
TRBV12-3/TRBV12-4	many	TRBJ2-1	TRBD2	CASTRTSGRSSYNEQFF	TGTGCCAGCACCCGGACTAGCGGGCGCAGCTCCTACAATGAGCAGTTCTTC
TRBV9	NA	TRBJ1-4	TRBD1	CASSVVGRGREKLFF	TGTGCCAGCAGCGTAGTCGGCAGGGGGCGAGAAAAACTGTTTTTT
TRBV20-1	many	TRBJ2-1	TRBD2	CSARGLTSGVYNEQFF	TGCAGTGCTAGAGGTTTAACTAGCGGTGTCTACAATGAGCAGTTCTTC
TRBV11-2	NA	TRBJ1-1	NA	CASSLDAIREAFF	TGTGCCAGCAGCTTAGATGCGATTCGAGAAGCTTTCTTT